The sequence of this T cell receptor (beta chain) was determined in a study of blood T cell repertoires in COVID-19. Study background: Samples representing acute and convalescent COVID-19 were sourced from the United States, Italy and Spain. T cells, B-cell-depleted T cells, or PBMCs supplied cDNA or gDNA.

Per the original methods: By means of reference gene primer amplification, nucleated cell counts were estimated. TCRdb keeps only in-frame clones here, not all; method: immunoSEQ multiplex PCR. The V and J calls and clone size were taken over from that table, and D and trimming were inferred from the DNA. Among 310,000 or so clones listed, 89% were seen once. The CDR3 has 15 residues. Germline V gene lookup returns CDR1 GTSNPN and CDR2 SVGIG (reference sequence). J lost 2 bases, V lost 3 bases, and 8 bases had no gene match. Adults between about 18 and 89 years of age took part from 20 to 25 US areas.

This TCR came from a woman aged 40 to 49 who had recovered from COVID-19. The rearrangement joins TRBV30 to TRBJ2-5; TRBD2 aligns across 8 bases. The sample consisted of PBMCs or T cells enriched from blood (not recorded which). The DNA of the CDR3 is TGTGCCTGGAGAGCCGGGACTAGAACTCAAGAGACCCAGTACTTC. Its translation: CAWRAGTRTQETQYF. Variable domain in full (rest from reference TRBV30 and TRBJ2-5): SQTIHQWPATLVQPVGSPLSLECTVEGTSNPNLYWYRQAAGRGLQLLFYSVGIGQISSEVPQNLSASRPQDRQFILSSKKLLLSDSGFYLCAWRAGTRTQETQYFGPGTRLLVL.